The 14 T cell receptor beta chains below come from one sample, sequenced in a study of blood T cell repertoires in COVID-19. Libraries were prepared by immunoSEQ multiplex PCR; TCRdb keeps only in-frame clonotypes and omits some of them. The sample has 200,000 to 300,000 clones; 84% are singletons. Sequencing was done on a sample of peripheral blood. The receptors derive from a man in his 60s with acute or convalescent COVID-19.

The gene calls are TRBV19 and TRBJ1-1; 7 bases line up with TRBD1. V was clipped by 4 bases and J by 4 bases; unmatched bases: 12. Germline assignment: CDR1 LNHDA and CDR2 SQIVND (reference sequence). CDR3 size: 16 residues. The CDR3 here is CASSTGGTGTATEAFF. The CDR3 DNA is TGTGCCAGTAGTACAGGGGGAACAGGGACGGCCACTGAAGCTTTCTTT.

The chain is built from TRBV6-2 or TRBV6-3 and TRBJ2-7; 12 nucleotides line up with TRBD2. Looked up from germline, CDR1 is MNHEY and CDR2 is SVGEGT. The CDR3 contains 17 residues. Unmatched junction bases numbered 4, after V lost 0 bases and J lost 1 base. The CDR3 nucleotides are TGTGCCAGCAGTTACTCTAAGACTAGCGGGAGATCCTACGAGCAGTACTTC. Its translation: CASSYSKTSGRSYEQYF.

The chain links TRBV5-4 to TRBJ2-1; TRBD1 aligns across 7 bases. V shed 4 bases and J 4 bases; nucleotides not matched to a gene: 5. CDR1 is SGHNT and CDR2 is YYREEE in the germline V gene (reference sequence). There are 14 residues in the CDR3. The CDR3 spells CASSGWDSYNEQFF. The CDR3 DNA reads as TGTGCCAGCAGCGGGTGGGACAGTTACAATGAGCAGTTCTTC.

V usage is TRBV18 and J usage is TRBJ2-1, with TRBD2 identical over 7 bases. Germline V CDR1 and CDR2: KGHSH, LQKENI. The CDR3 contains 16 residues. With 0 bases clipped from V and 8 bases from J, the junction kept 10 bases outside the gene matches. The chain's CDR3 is CASSPPVGRGTYEQFF. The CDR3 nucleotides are TGTGCCAGCTCACCACCGGTTGGGCGGGGGACCTATGAGCAGTTCTTC.

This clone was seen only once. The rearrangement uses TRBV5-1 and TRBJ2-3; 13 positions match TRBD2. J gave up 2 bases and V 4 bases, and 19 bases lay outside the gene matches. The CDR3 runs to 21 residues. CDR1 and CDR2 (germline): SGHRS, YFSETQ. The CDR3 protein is CASSLTGLAGATEKDTDTQYF. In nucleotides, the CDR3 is TGCGCCAGCAGCCTAACTGGACTAGCGGGAGCTACGGAAAAAGACACAGATACGCAGTATTTT.

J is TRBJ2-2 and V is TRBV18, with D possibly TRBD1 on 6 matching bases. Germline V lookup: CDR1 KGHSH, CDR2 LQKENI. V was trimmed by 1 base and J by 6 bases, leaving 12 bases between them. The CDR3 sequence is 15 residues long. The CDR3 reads CASSPLNSGAGELFF. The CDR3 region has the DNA TGTGCCAGCTCACCACTTAATTCAGGGGCCGGGGAGCTGTTTTTT.

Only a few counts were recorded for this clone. Here the CDR3 reads CASSFQGTSGRYNEQFF. CDR3 coding DNA: TGTGCCAGCAGCTTCCAGGGGACTAGCGGGAGGTACAATGAGCAGTTCTTC. This chain links TRBV7-3 with TRBJ2-1, with 15 bases that match TRBD2. The CDR3 runs to 17 residues. Germline V gene data show CDR1 as SGHTA and CDR2 as FQGTGA. Trimming removed 3 bases from V and 4 bases from J; junction bases left unmatched: 4. Full variable domain (rest looked up from reference TRBV7-3 and TRBJ2-1): GAGVSQTPSNKVTEKGKYVELRCDPISGHTALYWYRQSLGQGPEFLIYFQGTGAADDSGLPNDRFFAVRPEGSVSTLKIQRTERGDSAVYLCASSFQGTSGRYNEQFFGPGTRLTVL.

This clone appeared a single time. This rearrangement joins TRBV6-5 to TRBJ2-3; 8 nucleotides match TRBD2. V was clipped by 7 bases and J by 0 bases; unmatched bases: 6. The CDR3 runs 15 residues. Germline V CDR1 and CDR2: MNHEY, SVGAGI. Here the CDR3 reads CASNPGRESTDTQYF. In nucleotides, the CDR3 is TGTGCCAGCAACCCCGGGAGGGAAAGCACAGATACGCAGTATTTT.

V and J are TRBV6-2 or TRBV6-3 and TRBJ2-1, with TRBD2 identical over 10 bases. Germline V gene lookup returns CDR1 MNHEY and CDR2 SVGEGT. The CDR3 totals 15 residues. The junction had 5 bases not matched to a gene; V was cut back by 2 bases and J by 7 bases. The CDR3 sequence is CASSYTASGGNEQFF. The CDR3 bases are TGTGCCAGCAGTTACACGGCTAGCGGGGGAAATGAGCAGTTCTTC.

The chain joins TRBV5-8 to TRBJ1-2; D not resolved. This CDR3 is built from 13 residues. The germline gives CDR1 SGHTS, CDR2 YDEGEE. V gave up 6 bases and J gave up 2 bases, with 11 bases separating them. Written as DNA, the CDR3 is TGTGCCAGCATCCCCGACGGGAACTATGGCTACACCTTC. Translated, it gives CASIPDGNYGYTF. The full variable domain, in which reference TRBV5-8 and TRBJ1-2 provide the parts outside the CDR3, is EAGVTQSPTHLIKTRGQQATLRCSPISGHTSVYWYQQALGLGLQFLLWYDEGEERNRGNFPPRFSGRQFPNYSSELNVNALELEDSALYLCASIPDGNYGYTFGSGTRLTVV.

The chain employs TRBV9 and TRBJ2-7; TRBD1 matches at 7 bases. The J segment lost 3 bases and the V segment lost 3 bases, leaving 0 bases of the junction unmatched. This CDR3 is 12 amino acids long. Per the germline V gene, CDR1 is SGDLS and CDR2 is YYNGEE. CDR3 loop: CASSGDSYEQYF. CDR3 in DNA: TGTGCCAGCAGCGGGGACAGCTACGAGCAGTACTTC.

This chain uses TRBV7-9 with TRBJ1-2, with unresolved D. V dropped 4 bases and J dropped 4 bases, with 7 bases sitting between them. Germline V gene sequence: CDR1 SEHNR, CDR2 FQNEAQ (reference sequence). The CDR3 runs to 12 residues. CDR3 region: CASSSGAYGYTF. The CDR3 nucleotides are TGTGCCAGCAGCTCGGGAGCCTATGGCTACACCTTC.

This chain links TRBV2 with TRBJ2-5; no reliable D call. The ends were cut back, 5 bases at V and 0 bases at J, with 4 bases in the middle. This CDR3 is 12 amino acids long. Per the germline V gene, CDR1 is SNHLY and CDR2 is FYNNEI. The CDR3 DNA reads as TGTGCCAGCAGTTCGTACCAAGAGACCCAGTACTTC. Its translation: CASSSYQETQYF.

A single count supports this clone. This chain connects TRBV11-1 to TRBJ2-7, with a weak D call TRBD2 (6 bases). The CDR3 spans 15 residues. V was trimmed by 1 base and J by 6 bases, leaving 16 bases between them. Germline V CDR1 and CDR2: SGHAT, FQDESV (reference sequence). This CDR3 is CASSLGPGLDREQYF. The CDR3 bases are TGTGCCAGCAGCTTAGGGCCGGGACTTGACCGCGAGCAGTACTTC.